Listed here are 17 T cell receptor beta chains from one sample, sequenced in a study of blood T cell repertoires in COVID-19 (dated by TCRdb to 2020 to 2022). Library method: the immunoSEQ multiplex PCR assay. TCRdb's version of the immuneACCESS table is confined to in-frame rearrangements and falls short of the full clone set. An unresolved V gene accounts for under half of the shortfall where checked; the remainder is of unknown origin. This sample is represented by more than 95,000 clones; 70% to 85% of them were singletons. In total, the top ten clones hold 7.5% of the sample. Material for sequencing was peripheral blood. The receptor source for this set is a man between 65 and 79 years old with active or convalescent COVID-19.

This chain uses TRBV5-1 with TRBJ1-2, with 8 bases fitting TRBD1. CDR1 is SGHRS and CDR2 is YFSETQ in the germline V gene. J lost 7 bases, V lost 2 bases, and 10 bases had no gene match. The CDR3 is 15 residues long. The DNA for the CDR3 is TGCGCCAGCAGCTTTTCCGGCCAGGGGGCATCTGGCTACACCTTC. Its translation is CASSFSGQGASGYTF.

The rearrangement links TRBV6-5 to TRBJ1-1; D ambiguous. The V end lost 4 bases, the J end lost 1 base, and 4 bases lay between the germline ends. Per the germline V gene, CDR1 is MNHEY and CDR2 is SVGAGI. The CDR3 has 12 residues. The CDR3 DNA reads TGTGCCAGCAGTTCCCAGAACACTGAAGCTTTCTTT. Residues: CASSSQNTEAFF.

The rearrangement links TRBV5-1 to TRBJ2-7; TRBD2 might be the D (5 bases). Germline-derived CDR1 and CDR2 are SGHRS and YFSETQ. This CDR3 has 11 amino acids. V gave up 7 bases and J gave up 3 bases, with 8 bases separating them. CDR3 sequence: CASGENYEQYF. CDR3 DNA sequence: TGCGCCAGCGGGGAGAACTACGAGCAGTACTTC.

The chain joins TRBV3-1 (or the pseudogene TRBV3-2) to TRBJ2-1, with D hard to call. CDR1 is LGHDT and CDR2 is YNNKEL in the germline V gene (reference sequence). V was shortened by 3 bases and J by 14 bases, with 11 bases between the two germline ends. This CDR3 has 11 amino acids. DNA of the CDR3: TGTGCCAGCAGCCACTCCGGTCCCAAGTTCTTC. It encodes CASSHSGPKFF.

This clone occurred once. The chain uses TRBV6-6 and TRBJ2-2; D is perhaps TRBD1 (6 bases). Trimming cost V 5 bases and J 1 base, with 17 bases left between them. The CDR3 contains 17 residues. CDR1 MNHNY and CDR2 SVGAGI come from the germline V gene (reference sequence). The CDR3 here is CASSPQPGHVNTGELFF. CDR3 DNA sequence: TGTGCCAGCAGTCCCCAGCCGGGACACGTGAACACCGGGGAGCTGTTTTTT.

V and J are TRBV20-1 and TRBJ2-1, with 9 bases that match TRBD2. V lost 5 bases to trimming and J lost 7 bases; unmatched junction nucleotides: 0. Germline CDR1 DFQATT, CDR2 SNEGSKA (reference sequence). This CDR3 has 11 amino acids. DNA of the CDR3: TGCAGTGCTGGACTAGCGAATGAGCAGTTCTTC. Its translation: CSAGLANEQFF.

V usage is TRBV6-5 and J usage is TRBJ1-2; no reliable D call. CDR3 length equals 13 residues. V was trimmed by 6 bases and J by 6 bases, leaving 14 bases between them. From germline, CDR1 is MNHEY and CDR2 SVGAGI. Here the CDR3 DNA reads TGTGCCAGCAGCCCGGGAGGGTTGGATGGCTACACCTTC. As protein: CASSPGGLDGYTF.

This clone was seen repeatedly, ten times or more. Written as DNA, the CDR3 is TGTGCCAGCAGCTCGAGCAGGGGGCGCAATGAAGCTTTCTTT. Encoded protein: CASSSSRGRNEAFF. The V call is TRBV5-4, the J call TRBJ1-1; 8 bases fit TRBD1. This CDR3 contains 14 residues. Unmatched junction bases numbered 8, after V lost 3 bases and J lost 7 bases. Germline V gene sequence: CDR1 SGHNT, CDR2 YYREEE (reference sequence).

The CDR3 nucleotides read TGTGCCAGCGGCGGGGGGGGGCTAAATAATTCACCCCTCCACTTT. Translating gives CASGGGGLNNSPLHF. The genes are TRBV28 and TRBJ1-6, with D perhaps matching TRBD1 (6 bases). Trimming removed 8 bases at V and 5 bases at J, with 16 bases between. The CDR3 runs 15 residues. The germline gives CDR1 MDHEN, CDR2 SYDVKM.

The genes are TRBV4-1 and TRBJ2-2, with 7 bases matching TRBD1. This CDR3 is built from 16 residues. Trimming at V came to 4 bases and at J to 4 bases, leaving 9 bases not matched to a gene. CDR1 and CDR2 from the germline V gene are MGHRA and YSYEKL. CDR3 sequence reads: CASSLGTAFSTGELFF. As DNA, the CDR3 is TGCGCCAGCAGCCTCGGGACAGCCTTTAGCACCGGGGAGCTGTTTTTT.

V usage is TRBV5-4 and J usage is TRBJ2-7, with 13 bases fitting TRBD2. The CDR3 is 16 residues long. V trimming: 4 bases; J trimming: 4 bases; junction bases outside the gene matches: 8. Germline values: CDR1 SGHNT, CDR2 YYREEE (reference sequence). This CDR3 is CASSGAPGLAGYEQYF. For the CDR3, the DNA is TGTGCCAGCAGCGGGGCGCCGGGACTAGCGGGGTACGAGCAGTACTTC.

The V and J genes are TRBV20-1 and TRBJ1-1; 9 bases line up with TRBD1. From germline, CDR1 is DFQATT and CDR2 SNEGSKA (reference sequence). This CDR3 comprises 16 residues. Trimming removed 3 bases from V and 1 base from J; junction bases left unmatched: 9. The CDR3 nucleotides read TGCAGTGCTAGTCCCCCAGGGACAGGGCCGAACACTGAAGCTTTCTTT. It encodes CSASPPGTGPNTEAFF.

The chain uses TRBV29-1 and TRBJ2-7; TRBD1 aligns across 10 bases. The J segment lost 4 bases and the V segment lost 4 bases, leaving 4 bases of the junction unmatched. Germline CDR1 is SQVTM and CDR2 is ANQGSEA. CDR3 size: 13 residues. The CDR3 bases are TGCAGCGTTGTCCGGGACAGGGGATACGAGCAGTACTTC. Its protein is CSVVRDRGYEQYF.

This clone was recorded only once. This chain joins TRBV23-1 and TRBJ2-4; D call uncertain. Being an ORF, TRBV23-1 has a function that is uncertain. This CDR3 has 20 residues. Trimming removed 4 bases at V and 0 bases at J, with 25 bases between. The CDR3 sequence is CASSPIARFSQALAKNIQYF. CDR3 nucleotides: TGCGCCAGCAGTCCCATTGCGCGGTTCTCTCAAGCATTAGCCAAAAACATTCAGTACTTC.

The chain couples TRBV21-1 to TRBJ2-6; the table gives TRBD1 as D, unverified against the DNA. TRBV21-1 is described as a pseudogene. The CDR3 length is 16 residues. CDR3 sequence (DNA): TGTGCCAGCAGCAAAGTCGCAGGGGCTGGGGCCAACGTCCTGACTTTC. It specifies CASSKVAGAGANVLTF.

This chain links TRBV4-1 with TRBJ2-1; D might be TRBD1 (6 bases). Trimming took off 0 bases at V and 8 bases at J, with 14 bases between the two ends. This CDR3 comprises 15 residues. Germline V gives CDR1 MGHRA, CDR2 YSYEKL. CDR3 in DNA: TGCGCCAGCAGCCAAGAACAGGGATTTCGTCATGAGCAGTTCTTC. Encoded protein: CASSQEQGFRHEQFF.

The rearrangement links TRBV5-6 to TRBJ1-6; D is perhaps TRBD1 (6 bases). V gave up 4 bases and J gave up 7 bases, with 18 bases separating them. Germline CDR1 reads SGHDT; CDR2 reads YYEEEE. The CDR3 consists of 16 residues. CDR3 amino acids: CASSQLTGTTNSPLHF. In DNA, the CDR3 is TGTGCCAGCAGCCAATTAACCGGGACAACAAATTCACCCCTCCACTTT.